The T cell receptor beta chain described here comes from a study of human T cells and chemical hapten exposure. Across the study: On roughly 2 cm by roughly 2 cm of upper inner arm skin, sensitization was performed with 2% DPC.

Time point of the sample: patch test 3, about 24 weeks after DPC sensitization. Noted treatment: therapeutic diphenylcyclopropenone sensitization with weekly scalp DPC. The CDR3 contains 21 residues. Germline V gives CDR1 MGHRA, CDR2 YSYEKL. V shed 4 bases and J 0 bases; nucleotides not matched to a gene: 18. This clonotype was observed a few times. Authors' processing steps: From 23,224 to 690,600 TCRs were found per sample, with a median of approximately 96,000. MiXCR, run by TCRdb on the RACE reads, gives a single entry per CDR3 protein. TCRdb's processing, not the authors', yielded these V and J calls. Of 70,000 to 90,000 distinct CDR3 sequences listed, 10% to 13% were seen once; the top ten hold about 4%.

The receptor was isolated from a woman between 45 and 60 years old with alopecia areata. Some clones in this sample may be carry-over from other donors' samples. The V call is TRBV4-1, the J call TRBJ2-1; 10 nucleotides align to TRBD2. The sequencing used whole blood, collected in connection with sensitization to the hapten diphenylcyclopropenone (DPC). The CDR3 sequence is CASSLSALASGSANSYNEQFF. Here the CDR3 DNA reads TGCGCCAGCAGCCTCTCGGCCCTCGCTAGCGGGAGTGCCAACTCCTACAATGAGCAGTTCTTC.